These 32 T cell receptor beta chains were all obtained from the same sample, sequenced in a study of T-cell memory formation after mild COVID-19. TCRdb re-called the 5' RACE reads with MiXCR, one entry per CDR3 protein. This sample carries some 320,000 distinct CDR3 sequences, over 11% of them seen once, and the ten largest clones take about 21%. The sequenced material came from PBMCs or a T cell subset sorted from them (not recorded which). Receptors originate from a young man who had mild COVID-19 (a few samples of this study predate the infection). Cell type and time point are not known.

This clonotype showed up just a few times. This rearrangement joins TRBV18 to TRBJ1-1; possible D gene TRBD1, 6 bases. The CDR3 extends over 14 amino acids. Trimming pared 2 bases from V and 7 bases from J, leaving 14 bases between. The germline CDR1 and CDR2 sequences are KGHSH and LQKENI. CDR3 bases: TGTGCCAGCTCACCAGGTACAGGGTGGGGTGAAGCTTTCTTT. Its translation is CASSPGTGWGEAFF.

This clonotype has more than one count but fewer than ten. The chain is built from TRBV5-1 and TRBJ2-1, with TRBD2 matching 12 bases. The CDR3 consists of 16 residues. Per germline, CDR1 SGHRS and CDR2 YFSETQ. The V segment lost 5 bases and the J segment 0 bases; nucleotides outside the gene matches: 3. CDR3 in amino acids: CASRTSGGVSYNEQFF. CDR3 in DNA: TGCGCCAGCAGGACTAGCGGGGGTGTCTCCTACAATGAGCAGTTCTTC.

The V gene is TRBV20-1, the J gene TRBJ2-1; D gene unclear. V was trimmed by 0 bases and J by 6 bases, leaving 3 bases between them. Germline V gene lookup returns CDR1 DFQATT and CDR2 SNEGSKA (reference sequence). The CDR3 contains 11 residues. CDR3 sequence (DNA): TGCAGTGCTAGAGAGGGCAATGAGCAGTTCTTC. As protein: CSAREGNEQFF.

The chain combines TRBV24-1 with TRBJ2-1; no clear D. Trimming pared 0 bases from V and 0 bases from J, leaving 8 bases between. Germline lookup yields CDR1 KGHDR and CDR2 SFDVKD. CDR3 length: 16 residues. Written as DNA, the CDR3 is TGTGCCACCAGTGATTTGGGGCAGAGCTCCTACAATGAGCAGTTCTTC. This sequence encodes CATSDLGQSSYNEQFF.

This clonotype was counted at least ten times. V gene TRBV20-1 combines with J gene TRBJ1-1; D not resolved. Germline V gene data show CDR1 as DFQATT and CDR2 as SNEGSKA (reference sequence). The CDR3 consists of 15 residues. Trimming pared 6 bases from V and 0 bases from J, leaving 17 bases between. CDR3 in amino acids: CSAPIVGLMNTEAFF. DNA of the CDR3: TGCAGTGCCCCTATAGTCGGGCTAATGAACACTGAAGCTTTCTTT.

The chain has TRBV3-1 and TRBJ1-1; D might be TRBD1 (6 bases). Trimming removed 4 bases from V and 11 bases from J, with 26 bases in between. The CDR3 loop spans 16 amino acids. Germline CDR1 and CDR2: LGHDT and YNNKEL (reference sequence). CDR3 region: CASSLFSGAPSALAFF. For the CDR3, the DNA is TGTGCCAGCAGCCTTTTCTCAGGGGCGCCATCTGCATTGGCTTTCTTT.

This clonotype has just a few counts. The rearrangement links TRBV20-1 to TRBJ2-7, with D perhaps TRBD1 (6 bases). Germline V gives CDR1 DFQATT, CDR2 SNEGSKA (reference sequence). Between the trimmed V and J ends, which lost 4 bases and 3 bases, there was a span of 19 bases. The CDR3 consists of 15 residues. CDR3 sequence (DNA): TGCAGTGCTATTTCCGGGACATCGGGCGGCTACGAGCAGTACTTC. As protein: CSAISGTSGGYEQYF.

This chain links TRBV7-6 with TRBJ2-1; 10 bases are a match to TRBD1. This CDR3 spans 13 amino acids. V lost 5 bases, J lost 8 bases, and 3 bases stayed unmatched. Germline V gene sequence: CDR1 SGHVS, CDR2 FNYEAQ. CDR3 loop: CASSRDRGHEQFF. The CDR3 region has the DNA TGTGCCAGCAGCAGGGACAGGGGCCATGAGCAGTTCTTC.

The V gene is TRBV11-2, the J gene TRBJ2-2; D not certain. This CDR3 has 12 residues. Germline CDR1 reads SGHAT; CDR2 reads FQNNGV. The CDR3, as DNA: TGTGTCCCAGGTCATTACACCGGGGAGCTGTTTTTT. This encodes CVPGHYTGELFF.

In this sample, this clonotype turned up a few times. The rearrangement links TRBV9 to TRBJ2-1, with TRBD2 identical over 13 bases. The V gene's germline CDR1 is SGDLS and CDR2 YYNGEE. Losses at the gene ends were 4 bases for V and 9 bases for J; bases not matched to a gene: 13. CDR3 size: 17 residues. Here the CDR3 reads CASSPPHGTSGVGEQFF. CDR3 coding DNA: TGTGCCAGCAGCCCACCCCATGGGACTAGCGGGGTGGGTGAGCAGTTCTTC.

V usage is TRBV5-1 and J usage is TRBJ2-5; D possibly matches TRBD1 or TRBD2 (5 bases each). The CDR3 is made up of 13 amino acids. Trimming pared 2 bases from V and 5 bases from J, leaving 10 bases between. Germline CDR1 is SGHRS and CDR2 is YFSETQ. CDR3 DNA sequence: TGCGCCAGCAGCTTTGTAGAGGGGGAGACCCAGTACTTC. Amino acid sequence: CASSFVEGETQYF.

V and J are TRBV24-1 and TRBJ2-1; 11 bases are a match to TRBD1. Trimming at V came to 4 bases and at J to 9 bases, leaving 7 bases not matched to a gene. Germline V lookup: CDR1 KGHDR, CDR2 SFDVKD. This CDR3 contains 15 residues. DNA for the CDR3: TGTGCCACCAGTGACACCGGGACAGGGGGAGGTGAGCAGTTCTTC. Amino acid sequence: CATSDTGTGGGEQFF.

This clonotype was counted a few times. The J gene is TRBJ2-2, the V gene TRBV7-8; D tentatively reads TRBD1 or TRBD2 (5 bases each). Deletions cut 5 bases from V and 4 bases from J, with 17 bases between. The CDR3 has 16 amino acids. Germline CDR1 SGHVS, CDR2 FQNEAQ. The CDR3 loop reads CASSGVGVKSTGELFF. DNA for the CDR3: TGTGCCAGCAGCGGCGTGGGGGTCAAAAGCACCGGGGAGCTGTTTTTT.

This clonotype was observed a few times. The chain couples TRBV5-1 to TRBJ2-1; 14 nucleotides align to TRBD2. The trim removed 0 bases at V and 2 bases at J, leaving 1 base unmatched. The CDR3 is 17 residues long. CDR1 and CDR2 (germline): SGHRS, YFSETQ. CDR3 bases: TGCGCCAGCAGCTTGGGACTAGCGGGGGGGCCCTACAATGAGCAGTTCTTC. As protein: CASSLGLAGGPYNEQFF.

This chain joins TRBV4-1 and TRBJ1-5; D ambiguous. The V gene's germline CDR1 is MGHRA and CDR2 YSYEKL. Deletions cut 3 bases from V and 3 bases from J, with 18 bases between. This CDR3 contains 17 residues. The CDR3 sequence: CASSQRPGPFFNQPQHF. The CDR3, as DNA: TGCGCCAGCAGCCAGAGACCCGGGCCGTTCTTCAATCAGCCCCAGCATTTT.

V is TRBV7-2 and J is TRBJ2-3; 7 nucleotides align to TRBD1. V gave up 8 bases and J gave up 4 bases; unmatched junction bases: 6. This CDR3 spans 13 amino acids. Looked up from germline, CDR1 is SGHTA and CDR2 is FQGNSA. In DNA, the CDR3 is TGTGCCAGCGGGCCAGGGGGATCAGATACGCAGTATTTT. Protein: CASGPGGSDTQYF.

This clonotype showed up just a few times. In DNA form, the CDR3 reads TGCAGTCAAGGGGGGGGCAAGGTGGGGGAGCAGTACTTC. This codes for CSQGGGKVGEQYF. V is TRBV20-1 and J is TRBJ2-7; TRBD2 might be the D (7 bases). V shed 8 bases and J shed 7 bases, with 21 bases lying between them. The CDR3 sequence is 13 residues long. Germline-derived CDR1 and CDR2 are DFQATT and SNEGSKA (reference sequence).

This sequence joins TRBV5-1 and TRBJ1-4; D remains ambiguous. The CDR3 covers 13 residues. Germline CDR1 SGHRS, CDR2 YFSETQ. Trimming took 1 base from V and 5 from J, leaving 6 bases between them. CDR3 protein: CASSLRGNEKLFF. The CDR3 DNA reads as TGCGCCAGCAGCTTGCGGGGAAATGAAAAACTGTTTTTT.

The CDR3 is CSARKEGQETQYF. In DNA, the CDR3 is TGCAGTGCTCGTAAGGAAGGTCAAGAGACCCAGTACTTC. V usage is TRBV20-1 and J usage is TRBJ2-5; D remains unclear. This CDR3 is 13 amino acids long. Germline loops: CDR1 DFQATT, CDR2 SNEGSKA (reference sequence). The germline V and J ends were trimmed by 5 bases and 2 bases, with 12 bases remaining between them.

CDR3 sequence: CASGLTGTQQFF. Written as DNA, the CDR3 is TGTGCCAGCGGGCTAACCGGGACTCAGCAGTTCTTC. The gene calls are TRBV3-1 and TRBJ2-1; perhaps TRBD2 as D (6 bases). In germline, CDR1 is LGHDT, CDR2 YNNKEL (reference sequence). The CDR3 sequence is 12 residues long. Between the trimmed V and J ends, which lost 8 bases and 11 bases, there was a span of 16 bases.

This clonotype was observed at least ten times. V gene TRBV7-2 combines with J gene TRBJ2-4; the D is unclear. The CDR3 consists of 15 residues. Germline V gene sequence: CDR1 SGHTA, CDR2 FQGNSA. The V end was cut by 5 bases, the J end by 0 bases, with 11 bases between. The CDR3 loop is CASSEVFIAKNIQYF. The CDR3 coding sequence is TGTGCCAGCAGCGAGGTCTTTATAGCCAAAAACATTCAGTACTTC.

This clonotype appeared many times. The V call is TRBV12-3 or TRBV12-4, the J call TRBJ1-2; 9 nucleotides match TRBD1. The CDR3 runs to 13 residues. The ends lost 3 bases at V and 6 bases at J; junction bases unmatched: 2. The CDR3 here is CASSLTGGHGYTF. CDR3 DNA: TGTGCCAGCAGTTTGACAGGGGGACATGGCTACACCTTC.

This clonotype was counted only a few times. This chain uses TRBV24-1 with TRBJ2-1; 7 bases are shared with TRBD1. V was pared by 4 bases and J by 9 bases, with 8 bases of the junction left unmatched. The CDR3 covers 14 residues. Per the germline V gene, CDR1 is KGHDR and CDR2 is SFDVKD. CDR3 protein: CATSDPRKGAEQFF. The CDR3 DNA reads as TGTGCCACCAGTGACCCCCGGAAGGGGGCTGAGCAGTTCTTC.

The V call is TRBV29-1, the J call TRBJ2-3; D is possibly TRBD1 (5 bases). The V end was cut by 6 bases, the J end by 4 bases, with 14 bases between. Germline values: CDR1 SQVTM, CDR2 ANQGSEA. The CDR3 extends over 13 amino acids. CDR3 loop: CSVHRSPADTQYF. For the CDR3, the DNA is TGCAGCGTACACAGGTCTCCAGCAGATACGCAGTATTTT.

The rearrangement joins TRBV7-9 to TRBJ1-6; D ambiguous. V lost 5 bases and J lost 2, with 10 bases in between. CDR3 length equals 15 residues. Germline CDR1 reads SEHNR; CDR2 reads FQNEAQ (reference sequence). The DNA for the CDR3 is TGTGCCAGCAGCCCTCCCCAAACCTATAATTCACCCCTCCACTTT. The encoded protein is CASSPPQTYNSPLHF.

This clonotype turned up a few times. The chain uses TRBV12-3 or TRBV12-4 and TRBJ2-2, with a possible D match to TRBD1 (5 bases). The CDR3 is 14 residues long. V was clipped by 4 bases and J by 2 bases, with 8 bases between them. The DNA of the CDR3 is TGTGCCAGCAGTTGGCAGGGTAACACCGGGGAGCTGTTTTTT. Residues: CASSWQGNTGELFF.

Judged by abundance, this clonotype is medium-sized. The rearrangement uses TRBV2 and TRBJ2-2; TRBD2 matches 8 bases. The CDR3 is 16 residues long. Looked up from germline, CDR1 is SNHLY and CDR2 is FYNNEI. Trimming removed 5 bases from V and 0 bases from J; junction bases left unmatched: 5. The CDR3 sequence is CASSRTSGANTGELFF. CDR3 bases: TGTGCCAGCAGTCGCACTAGCGGAGCGAACACCGGGGAGCTGTTTTTT.

This clonotype was recorded a few times. In DNA form, the CDR3 reads TGTGCCAGCAGTTATCTTTCAGGACCTTACGAGCAGTACTTC. It codes for CASSYLSGPYEQYF. The chain employs TRBV6-6 and TRBJ2-7; D unclear. Germline lookup yields CDR1 MNHNY and CDR2 SVGAGI (reference sequence). V was pared by 3 bases and J by 4 bases, with 13 bases between. The CDR3 length is 14 residues.

This clonotype was seen at least ten times. The chain has TRBV5-1 and TRBJ2-4, with 10 bases aligning to TRBD2. There are 14 residues in the CDR3. The V segment lost 6 bases and the J segment 6 bases; nucleotides outside the gene matches: 6. The germline gives CDR1 SGHRS, CDR2 YFSETQ. The CDR3 loop is CASNPSGGGNIQYF. The CDR3 DNA reads as TGCGCCAGCAATCCCAGCGGGGGGGGAAACATTCAGTACTTC.

CDR3 sequence: CASTRQGTEAFF. In DNA form, the CDR3 reads TGTGCCAGCACCAGACAGGGCACTGAAGCTTTCTTT. V gene TRBV28 combines with J gene TRBJ1-1; 7 bases are a match to TRBD1. The germline V gene encodes CDR1 MDHEN and CDR2 SYDVKM. The V gene end was trimmed by 7 bases and the J gene end by 4 bases; junction bases not matched to a gene: 3. The CDR3 is 12 amino acids.

This clonotype occurred a few times. This chain links TRBV7-2 with TRBJ2-3; D perhaps matches TRBD2 (6 bases). From germline, CDR1 is SGHTA and CDR2 FQGNSA. The CDR3 consists of 15 residues. The V end was cut by 5 bases, the J end by 3 bases, with 15 bases between. Here the CDR3 reads CASSLVWAGTDTQYF. The CDR3, as DNA: TGTGCCAGCAGCCTCGTATGGGCGGGAACAGATACGCAGTATTTT. The whole variable domain, filled in from reference TRBV7-2 and TRBJ2-3, reads GAGVSQSPSNKVTEKGKDVELRCDPISGHTALYWYRQSLGQGLEFLIYFQGNSAPDKSGLPSDRFSAERTGGSVSTLTIQRTQQEDSAVYLCASSLVWAGTDTQYFGPGTRLTVL.

This clonotype showed up many times. The chain recombines TRBV7-9 with TRBJ2-1, with 7 bases aligning to TRBD2. There are 15 residues in the CDR3. Looked up from germline, CDR1 is SEHNR and CDR2 is FQNEAQ (reference sequence). V was clipped by 2 bases and J by 4 bases; unmatched bases: 5. The CDR3 DNA follows: TGTGCCAGCAGCTTATCTCGCGGGGGTTACAATGAGCAGTTCTTC. This codes for CASSLSRGGYNEQFF.